The 9 T cell receptor gamma chains below all came from one sample that was sequenced in a study of gammadelta T cells in human blood. With CATT, TCRdb re-called clones from the RT-PCR reads. In the table there are over 90 gamma-chain clones, approximately 12% of which are singletons. Sequencing used non-Vgamma9Vdelta2 gamma-delta T cells from infant blood. These receptor sequences come from a human donor.

Points on this clone: It differs at one base from a far larger clone, so likely a read error. The V call is TRGV9, the J call TRGJ1 or TRGJ2. The V gene's germline CDR1 is GITISATS and CDR2 ISYDGTV (reference sequence). The CDR3 sequence is 19 residues long. CDR3 nucleotides: TGTGCCTTGTGGGAGCTGCCCGTCGGGATTAACCTGAGTTATTATAAGAATCTCTTT. It codes for CALWELPVGINLSYYKNLF.

This clone was counted between two and nine times. The rearrangement joins TRGV2 to TRGJ1 or TRGJ2. The length of the CDR3 is 14 residues. Germline CDR1 is EGSNGY and CDR2 is YDSYNSKV. The V gene end was trimmed by 0 bases and the J gene end by 4 bases; junction bases not matched to a gene: 6. CDR3 nucleotide sequence: TGTGCCACCTGGGACGGGCCGAGGTATTATAAGAAACTCTTT. Protein product: CATWDGPRYYKKLF.

By share of the sample, this clone is hyperexpanded. The sample has other DNA sequences that encode this CDR3 too. The chain carries TRGV9 and TRGJ1 or TRGJ2. The germline CDR1 and CDR2 sequences are GITISATS and ISYDGTV (reference sequence). The CDR3 has 14 amino acids. The trim removed 0 bases at V and 2 bases at J, leaving 4 bases unmatched. This CDR3 is CALWEVSDYYKKLF. The DNA of the CDR3 is TGTGCCTTGTGGGAGGTGTCGGATTATTATAAGAAACTCTTT.

This clone is termed hyperexpanded. The V call is TRGV4, the J call TRGJ1 or TRGJ2. V was clipped by 0 bases and J by 4 bases; unmatched bases: 3. The CDR3 runs to 13 residues. The germline V gene encodes CDR1 EGSTGY and CDR2 YDSYTSSV. CDR3 sequence (DNA): TGTGCCACCTGGGATGGGCAATATTATAAGAAACTCTTT. This gives the protein CATWDGQYYKKLF.

Concerning this clone: This could be a read error, since a much larger clone is one nucleotide away. This chain uses TRGV5 with TRGJ1 or TRGJ2. Germline V gene data show CDR1 as VINAFY and CDR2 as YDVSNSKD. This CDR3 has 11 residues. CDR3 residues: CATWDIYEKLF. The CDR3 DNA is TGTGCCACCTGGGACATTTATGAGAAACTCTTT.

By share, this clone ranks as large. The V gene is TRGV4, the J gene TRGJ1 or TRGJ2. Germline V lookup: CDR1 EGSTGY, CDR2 YDSYTSSV. Trimming removed 3 bases from V and 10 bases from J; junction bases left unmatched: 6. The CDR3 has 11 residues. The CDR3: CATWDRPKKLF. The CDR3 DNA sequence: TGTGCCACCTGGGATAGGCCGAAGAAACTCTTT.

By sample fraction, this clone is hyperexpanded. The same CDR3 can be traced to other DNA sequences in this sample. The rearrangement uses TRGV11 and TRGJP2. TRGV11 is identified as an open reading frame with a role that is uncertain. This CDR3 is 16 amino acids long. V lost 2 bases and J lost 8; bases outside the gene matches: 11. The CDR3 nucleotides read TGTGCCTGCTGGATTAGGCCCAAAGGCGAGGATTGGATCAAGACGTTT. Translated, it gives CACWIRPKGEDWIKTF.

This clone qualifies as hyperexpanded. This chain uses TRGV2 with TRGJ1 or TRGJ2. The V gene's germline CDR1 is EGSNGY and CDR2 YDSYNSKV. The CDR3 consists of 15 residues. The trim removed 0 bases at V and 6 bases at J, leaving 11 bases unmatched. The CDR3 DNA reads TGTGCCACCTGGGACGGGCGGGGGCCCATTTATAAGAAACTCTTT. Protein: CATWDGRGPIYKKLF.

For this clone: A read error is the likely source, as a far larger clone sits one nucleotide away. This chain connects TRGV11 to TRGJP2. TRGV11 is classed as an ORF, of uncertain function. The CDR3 extends over 16 amino acids. J was trimmed by 8 bases and V by 0 bases; bases with no gene match: 9. The CDR3 DNA follows: TGTGCCTGCTGGATTAGGCACAAAGGCGAGGATTGGATCAAGACGTTT. Amino acids: CACWIRHKGEDWIKTF.